This T cell receptor (beta chain) derives from a study of human T cells and chemical hapten exposure. As to time point: pre-sensitization, week 0. Specified treatment: therapeutic diphenylcyclopropenone sensitization with weekly scalp DPC. This CDR3 is 16 amino acids long. V lost 5 bases and J lost 6; bases outside the gene matches: 13. Germline CDR1 reads SGHVS; CDR2 reads FQNEAQ. This clonotype was counted ten times or more. In TCRdb, the RACE reads were re-called with MiXCR into one record per CDR3 protein. The sample carries some 300,000 distinct CDR3 sequences, approximately 5.8% recorded once. This sequence originates from a woman under 30 with alopecia areata. Some clones in this sample may be carry-over from other donors' samples. The specimen comprised whole blood, sampled in connection with sensitization to the hapten diphenylcyclopropenone (DPC). The genes are TRBV7-8 and TRBJ1-1, with 9 bases matching TRBD1. CDR3 nucleotides: TGTGCCAGCAGCCCCAGACGGGGACAGGGAGTGGCTGAAGCTTTCTTT. Its translation: CASSPRRGQGVAEAFF. The full variable domain, in which reference TRBV7-8 and TRBJ1-1 provide the parts outside the CDR3, is GAGVSQSPRYKVAKRGQDVALRCDPISGHVSLFWYQQALGQGPEFLTYFQNEAQLDKSGLPSDRFFAERPEGSVSTLKIQRTQQEDSAVYLCASSPRRGQGVAEAFFGQGTRLTVV.